A single sample gave rise to the 8 T cell receptor beta chains below, sequenced in a study of radiotherapy plus CTLA-4 blockade in lung cancer. Produced via immunoSEQ multiplex PCR; TCRdb's table is partial and in-frame only. This sample carries about 95,000 clones, about 83% of them seen once, and the ten largest clones take around 0.8%. The starting material was peripheral blood, obtained from a patient treated with radiotherapy plus ipilimumab. The receptor source for this set is a human donor with non-small cell lung cancer who had stable disease on radiotherapy plus ipilimumab.

The CDR3 DNA reads TGTGCCAGCTCACCAACGGGCAGGGGAACTGGAAACACCATATATTTT. Its translation is CASSPTGRGTGNTIYF. This chain joins TRBV18 and TRBJ1-3; tentative D call: TRBD1 (6 bases). This CDR3 has 16 amino acids. Trimming cost V 2 bases and J 2 bases, with 13 bases left between them. Germline assignment: CDR1 KGHSH and CDR2 LQKENI.

The V call is TRBV15, the J call TRBJ2-3, with D perhaps TRBD1 or TRBD2 (5 bases each). Trimming stripped 1 base from V and 1 base from J, with 6 bases between. Germline lookup yields CDR1 LNHNV and CDR2 YYDKDF (reference sequence). There are 14 residues in the CDR3. The CDR3 sequence: CATSRVGGTDTQYF. The CDR3 DNA reads TGTGCCACCAGCAGAGTGGGGGGCACAGATACGCAGTATTTT.

The chain carries TRBV28 and TRBJ2-7; D assignment may be TRBD1 or TRBD2 (5 bases each). Germline loops: CDR1 MDHEN, CDR2 SYDVKM. Trimming removed 10 bases from V and 0 bases from J, with 10 bases in between. This CDR3 region has 12 residues. Here the CDR3 DNA reads TGTGCCACAGGGACCGGCTCCTACGAGCAGTACTTC. Protein product: CATGTGSYEQYF.

The chain has TRBV19 and TRBJ1-5; D possibly corresponds to TRBD1 (6 bases). CDR3 length: 15 amino acids. Trimming shortened V by 7 bases and J by 1 base, and 14 bases separated the two germline ends. Germline loops: CDR1 LNHDA, CDR2 SQIVND (reference sequence). CDR3 amino acids: CASTGAGGSNQPQHF. The CDR3 DNA reads as TGTGCCAGTACGGGGGCAGGAGGGAGCAATCAGCCCCAGCATTTT.

The rearrangement uses TRBV20-1 and TRBJ1-5; unclear D gene. Germline V lookup: CDR1 DFQATT, CDR2 SNEGSKA (reference sequence). Trimming removed 6 bases from V and 7 bases from J, with 10 bases in between. CDR3 length: 11 residues. The CDR3 here is CSAEGGQPQHF. CDR3 DNA: TGCAGTGCGGAAGGTGGGCAGCCCCAGCATTTT.

The chain uses TRBV6-6 and TRBJ2-3; D is possibly TRBD1 or TRBD2 (6 bases each). Trimming shortened V by 6 bases and J by 6 bases, and 16 bases separated the two germline ends. The CDR3 covers 14 residues. The germline gives CDR1 MNHNY, CDR2 SVGAGI (reference sequence). The CDR3 nucleotides are TGTGCCAGCAGCTATACAGGGAGGCAGGATACGCAGTATTTT. Its protein product is CASSYTGRQDTQYF.

The V gene is TRBV9, the J gene TRBJ2-1; D is perhaps TRBD1 (6 bases). The V gene's germline CDR1 is SGDLS and CDR2 YYNGEE. The CDR3 has 17 residues. V lost 0 bases and J 3 bases, leaving 16 bases between the germline ends. CDR3 residues: CASSVDLQGTGYNEQFF. Here the CDR3 DNA reads TGTGCCAGCAGCGTAGACCTACAGGGTACGGGCTACAATGAGCAGTTCTTC.

This clone occurred once. The CDR3 coding sequence is TGTGCCAGCACCCTAAATCGGAACGAGCAGTACTTC. This encodes CASTLNRNEQYF. This chain connects TRBV2 to TRBJ2-7; D unclear. V lost 7 bases and J lost 5, with 12 bases in between. The germline V gene has CDR1 SNHLY and CDR2 FYNNEI. The CDR3 is made up of 12 amino acids.